These 30 T cell receptor beta chains came from one sample sequenced in a study of OX40 agonist ivuxolimab in advanced cancers. Assay used: immunoSEQ multiplex PCR; TCRdb lists only in-frame clones, some missing. This table holds some 37,000 clones, roughly 82% found once. The input for sequencing was CD4+ or CD8+ T cells sorted from blood, taken in a trial of the OX40 agonist ivuxolimab. These receptors all come from an adult with an advanced solid tumor such as melanoma, head and neck, liver or kidney cancer.

This clone was observed a few times. The chain links TRBV7-2 to TRBJ2-2; 7 nucleotides line up with TRBD1. The germline V gene encodes CDR1 SGHTA and CDR2 FQGNSA. This CDR3 is 15 amino acids long. After removal of 2 bases from V and 3 bases from J, the junction contained 3 bases not matched to a gene. The CDR3 nucleotides are TGTGCCAGCAGCTTAAGAGGGGGCGACACCGGGGAGCTGTTTTTT. It is translated as CASSLRGGDTGELFF.

The rearrangement uses TRBV7-9 and TRBJ1-4; D is ambiguous. The CDR3 covers 16 residues. The germline V and J ends were trimmed by 2 bases and 0 bases, with 10 bases remaining between them. Germline V CDR1 and CDR2: SEHNR, FQNEAQ (reference sequence). The CDR3 region has the DNA TGTGCCAGCAGCTTAACCCTTGGAGCAACTAATGAAAAACTGTTTTTT. Its translation is CASSLTLGATNEKLFF. The whole variable domain, filled in from reference TRBV7-9 and TRBJ1-4, reads DTGVSQNPRHKITKRGQNVTFRCDPISEHNRLYWYRQTLGQGPEFLTYFQNEAQLEKSRLLSDRFSAERPKGSFSTLEIQRTEQGDSAMYLCASSLTLGATNEKLFFGSGTQLSVL.

The gene calls are TRBV7-2 and TRBJ2-2; 7 nucleotides align to TRBD2. The CDR3 contains 16 residues. Germline-derived CDR1 and CDR2 are SGHTA and FQGNSA. V lost 1 base to trimming and J lost 1 base; unmatched junction nucleotides: 3. For the CDR3, the DNA is TGTGCCAGCAGCTTAGTCGGGGGGTTGAACACCGGGGAGCTGTTTTTT. Translating gives CASSLVGGLNTGELFF.

V gene TRBV5-1 combines with J gene TRBJ2-6; D might be TRBD1 (6 bases). CDR1 SGHRS and CDR2 YFSETQ come from the germline V gene. The CDR3 has 18 amino acids. V lost 5 bases to trimming and J lost 1 base, with 19 bases between them. CDR3 loop: CASSFQGLPLSGANVLTF. CDR3 bases: TGCGCCAGCAGTTTTCAGGGGCTACCGCTGTCTGGGGCCAACGTCCTGACTTTC.

This sequence joins TRBV30 and TRBJ1-2, with D tentatively TRBD1 (5 bases). Germline V gene lookup returns CDR1 GTSNPN and CDR2 SVGIG (reference sequence). The V and J ends lost 4 bases and 4 bases respectively, with 16 bases between them. The CDR3 contains 14 residues. CDR3 nucleotides: TGTGCCTGGAACCCAGGGAGCCTGGGCTATGGCTACACCTTC. This sequence encodes CAWNPGSLGYGYTF.

This sequence joins TRBV5-4 and TRBJ2-5; no clear D gene. The germline V and J ends were trimmed by 3 bases and 0 bases, with 0 bases remaining between them. CDR1 is SGHNT and CDR2 is YYREEE in the germline V gene (reference sequence). This CDR3 is built from 11 residues. Here the CDR3 DNA reads TGTGCCAGCAGCTACCAAGAGACCCAGTACTTC. Amino acid sequence: CASSYQETQYF.

J is TRBJ1-5 and V is TRBV19; TRBD1 agrees at 8 bases. With V trimmed by 10 bases and J by 9 bases, 17 bases remained unmatched. CDR3 length: 15 residues. Germline values: CDR1 LNHDA, CDR2 SQIVND (reference sequence). Written as DNA, the CDR3 is TGTGCCACCAACTTTGGGGCAGGGGGCGAGGGGCCCCAGCATTTT. Protein sequence: CATNFGAGGEGPQHF.

The rearrangement uses TRBV5-1 and TRBJ2-5; possibly TRBD1 for D (5 bases). The CDR3 consists of 13 residues. The V end lost 2 bases, the J end lost 5 bases, and 10 bases lay between the germline ends. Germline assignment: CDR1 SGHRS and CDR2 YFSETQ. In DNA, the CDR3 is TGCGCCAGCAGCTTCAGGGCTTGGGAGACCCAGTACTTC. Encoded protein: CASSFRAWETQYF.

The J gene is TRBJ2-5, the V gene TRBV20-1; D is unresolved. Germline CDR1 and CDR2: DFQATT and SNEGSKA (reference sequence). Trimming left V 6 bases short and J 7 bases short, with 9 bases between. The CDR3 contains 10 residues. CDR3 region: CSARHGTQYF. DNA for the CDR3: TGCAGTGCGCGACACGGGACCCAGTACTTC.

Concerning this clone: Other DNA variants within this sample encode the same CDR3. This chain connects TRBV5-1 to TRBJ2-7, with 9 bases lining up with TRBD2. V gave up 2 bases and J gave up 2 bases; unmatched junction bases: 14. The CDR3 contains 18 residues. The germline V gene encodes CDR1 SGHRS and CDR2 YFSETQ. This CDR3 reads CASSLGTALAGYAYEQYF. DNA of the CDR3: TGCGCCAGCAGCTTAGGGACCGCACTAGCGGGCTACGCCTACGAGCAGTACTTC.

V is TRBV15 and J is TRBJ1-2, with 7 positions matching TRBD1. The CDR3 consists of 16 residues. V was clipped by 1 base and J by 0 bases; unmatched bases: 5. Germline CDR1 reads LNHNV; CDR2 reads YYDKDF (reference sequence). The CDR3 DNA reads as TGTGCCACCAGCAGAGCTGCAGGGGGTTCTAACTATGGCTACACCTTC. Translating gives CATSRAAGGSNYGYTF.

The V call is TRBV5-4, the J call TRBJ2-7; 8 nucleotides match TRBD1. Germline values: CDR1 SGHNT, CDR2 YYREEE (reference sequence). The CDR3 totals 13 residues. With V trimmed by 4 bases and J by 6 bases, 6 bases remained unmatched. Here the CDR3 reads CASSPGQGGEQYF. In nucleotides, the CDR3 is TGTGCCAGCAGCCCTGGACAGGGAGGCGAGCAGTACTTC.

Here the CDR3 reads CASSGDVDTQYF. The DNA for the CDR3 is TGTGCCAGCAGCGGGGATGTAGATACGCAGTATTTT. The chain recombines TRBV5-3 with TRBJ2-3, with 7 bases aligning to TRBD2. TRBV5-3 is annotated as an ORF whose role is uncertain. V lost 8 bases, J lost 5 bases, and 5 bases stayed unmatched. The CDR3 runs 12 residues.

The gene calls are TRBV10-3 and TRBJ2-1; possibly TRBD1 for D (6 bases). Germline V CDR1 and CDR2: ENHRY, SYGVKD. The CDR3 covers 13 residues. The V end lost 3 bases, the J end lost 7 bases, and 10 bases lay between the germline ends. The CDR3 DNA follows: TGTGCCATCAGTGAAGGTCAGGGGAATGAGCAGTTCTTC. Translation: CAISEGQGNEQFF.

V and J are TRBV11-2 and TRBJ2-5; TRBD1 matches at 10 bases. The J call may be faulty, since TRBJ2-7 better matches the DNA end. The CDR3 extends over 16 amino acids. The germline CDR1 and CDR2 sequences are SGHAT and FQNNGV. The CDR3 loop is CASSFLSGTGVYEQYF. CDR3 nucleotides: TGTGCCAGCAGCTTCCTCTCGGGGACAGGGGTCTACGAGCAGTACTTC.

Regarding this clone: Other nucleotide sequences from this sample produce the same CDR3. V and J are TRBV12-1 and TRBJ1-3. TRBV12-1 is a pseudogene. The CDR3 runs to 18 residues. Here the CDR3 reads CASSSDARERAPGNTIYF. CDR3 nucleotide sequence: TGTGCCAGCAGCTCCGATGCCCGTGAAAGGGCTCCTGGAAACACCATATATTTT.

The count of this clone is one. The chain recombines TRBV5-1 with TRBJ2-7; 11 bases are shared with TRBD1. The CDR3 contains 15 residues. CDR1 and CDR2 from the germline V gene are SGHRS and YFSETQ. J was trimmed by 3 bases and V by 2 bases; bases with no gene match: 4. The CDR3 spells CASSFTGTGGYEQYF. CDR3 nucleotides: TGCGCCAGCAGCTTTACCGGGACAGGGGGCTACGAGCAGTACTTC. Using reference TRBV5-1 and TRBJ2-7 for the parts outside the CDR3, the full variable domain is KAGVTQTPRYLIKTRGQQVTLSCSPISGHRSVSWYQQTPGQGLQFLFEYFSETQRNKGNFPGRFSGRQFSNSRSEMNVSTLELGDSALYLCASSFTGTGGYEQYFGPGTRLTVT.

This clone was seen more than once but under ten times. The chain employs TRBV7-9 and TRBJ2-7; unclear D gene. This CDR3 spans 14 amino acids. V dropped 1 base and J dropped 0 bases, with 7 bases sitting between them. CDR1 is SEHNR, CDR2 FQNEAQ, per germline (reference sequence). CDR3 DNA sequence: TGTGCCAGCAGCTTAGTAGGATACTCCTACGAGCAGTACTTC. This encodes CASSLVGYSYEQYF.

This clone came up once. V gene TRBV6-1 combines with J gene TRBJ1-2; 7 positions match TRBD1. J was trimmed by 7 bases and V by 5 bases; bases with no gene match: 10. The CDR3 is 14 residues long. CDR1 and CDR2 from the germline V gene are MNHNS and SASEGT. CDR3 sequence: CASSTTGQAFGYTF. DNA for the CDR3: TGTGCCAGCAGTACAACCGGACAGGCCTTTGGCTACACCTTC.

The genes are TRBV6-6 and TRBJ2-2; 9 positions match TRBD1. Germline CDR1 reads MNHNY; CDR2 reads SVGAGI (reference sequence). CDR3 length equals 15 residues. J was trimmed by 4 bases and V by 6 bases; bases with no gene match: 6. CDR3 amino acids: CASRPQGASTGELFF. CDR3 bases: TGTGCCAGCAGGCCACAGGGGGCTAGCACCGGGGAGCTGTTTTTT.

The chain employs TRBV18 and TRBJ1-4; tentatively, D is TRBD1 (6 bases). V dropped 3 bases and J dropped 7 bases, with 15 bases sitting between them. CDR1 KGHSH and CDR2 LQKENI come from the germline V gene. CDR3 length: 15 residues. CDR3 residues: CASSPVQGSSEKLFF. The CDR3 DNA reads TGTGCCAGCTCACCGGTACAGGGAAGTAGTGAAAAACTGTTTTTT.

This clone was counted a few times. Other DNA sequences in the sample encode the same CDR3. This sequence joins TRBV7-9 and TRBJ1-5; D gene uncertain. The V gene's germline CDR1 is SEHNR and CDR2 FQNEAQ (reference sequence). The CDR3 sequence is 15 residues long. V gave up 1 base and J gave up 0 bases, with 7 bases separating them. The CDR3 spells CASSLGGYSNQPQHF. Written as DNA, the CDR3 is TGTGCCAGCAGCTTAGGGGGATATAGCAATCAGCCCCAGCATTTT. The variable domain in full, completed from reference TRBV7-9 and TRBJ1-5, reads DTGVSQNPRHKITKRGQNVTFRCDPISEHNRLYWYRQTLGQGPEFLTYFQNEAQLEKSRLLSDRFSAERPKGSFSTLEIQRTEQGDSAMYLCASSLGGYSNQPQHFGDGTRLSIL.

This chain links TRBV18 with TRBJ1-1; possible D gene TRBD1, 6 bases. Germline CDR1 is KGHSH and CDR2 is LQKENI. The CDR3 has 15 amino acids. Trimming stripped 4 bases from V and 5 bases from J, with 17 bases between. CDR3 coding DNA: TGTGCCAGCTCACAGCGACAGGAGACGGGGACTGAAGCTTTCTTT. Its translation is CASSQRQETGTEAFF.

The chain recombines TRBV7-9 with TRBJ2-7; 9 nucleotides agree with TRBD2. Germline values: CDR1 SEHNR, CDR2 FQNEAQ (reference sequence). The junction had 5 bases not matched to a gene; V was cut back by 1 base and J by 7 bases. The CDR3 is made up of 14 amino acids. CDR3 in DNA: TGTGCCAGCAGCTTAGGCGGGGGGGCGAGGGAGCAGTACTTC. Translated: CASSLGGGAREQYF.

The rearrangement links TRBV5-4 to TRBJ2-3, with TRBD2 identical over 7 bases. This CDR3 has 15 residues. Germline CDR1 and CDR2: SGHNT and YYREEE (reference sequence). Losses at the gene ends were 2 bases for V and 4 bases for J; bases not matched to a gene: 7. The CDR3 coding sequence is TGTGCCAGCAGCTTAGGCGGGGGAAGGTCAGATACGCAGTATTTT. Translation: CASSLGGGRSDTQYF.

The CDR3 sequence is CASSLGDLENEKLFF. The CDR3 nucleotides are TGTGCCAGCAGTCTCGGGGACCTCGAGAATGAAAAACTGTTTTTT. The chain has TRBV5-5 and TRBJ1-4; a weak D match, TRBD1 (5 bases). The CDR3 has 15 amino acids. Between the trimmed V and J ends, which lost 5 bases and 5 bases, there was a span of 16 bases. The germline CDR1 and CDR2 sequences are SGHKS and YYEKEE (reference sequence).

This sequence joins TRBV7-2 and TRBJ2-1, with TRBD2 matching over 8 bases. Germline V gives CDR1 SGHTA, CDR2 FQGNSA. J was trimmed by 7 bases and V by 5 bases; bases with no gene match: 10. The CDR3 is made up of 15 amino acids. CDR3 amino acids: CASSRGRAGVNEQFF. The CDR3 DNA is TGTGCCAGCAGCCGTGGGCGAGCGGGGGTGAATGAGCAGTTCTTC.

The chain joins TRBV6-5 to TRBJ1-3; 7 positions agree with TRBD1. After removal of 6 bases from V and 4 bases from J, the junction contained 3 bases not matched to a gene. Germline V gene lookup returns CDR1 MNHEY and CDR2 SVGAGI. The CDR3 sequence is 13 residues long. The CDR3 loop reads CASSSGQGNTIYF. In DNA, the CDR3 is TGTGCCAGCAGCTCGGGACAGGGAAACACCATATATTTT.

The chain combines TRBV14 with TRBJ2-7; D remains ambiguous. CDR3 length: 13 residues. Trimming cost V 1 base and J 9 bases, with 13 bases left between them. Germline CDR1 and CDR2: SGHDN and FVKESK. CDR3 sequence: CASSQVTARRQYF. For the CDR3, the DNA is TGTGCCAGCAGCCAAGTTACAGCCCGGCGGCAGTACTTC. The full variable domain, in which reference TRBV14 and TRBJ2-7 provide the parts outside the CDR3, is EAGVTQFPSHSVIEKGQTVTLRCDPISGHDNLYWYRRVMGKEIKFLLHFVKESKQDESGMPNNRFLAERTGGTYSTLKVQPAELEDSGVYFCASSQVTARRQYFGPGTRLTVT.

In its sample, this clone was seen once. The rearrangement joins TRBV9 to TRBJ1-4; D may be TRBD1 (5 bases). V was shortened by 0 bases and J by 4 bases, with 10 bases between the two germline ends. Germline-derived CDR1 and CDR2 are SGDLS and YYNGEE. The CDR3 extends over 15 amino acids. The CDR3 region is CASSVEAGGNEKLFF. The CDR3 DNA is TGTGCCAGCAGCGTAGAGGCCGGGGGTAATGAAAAACTGTTTTTT.